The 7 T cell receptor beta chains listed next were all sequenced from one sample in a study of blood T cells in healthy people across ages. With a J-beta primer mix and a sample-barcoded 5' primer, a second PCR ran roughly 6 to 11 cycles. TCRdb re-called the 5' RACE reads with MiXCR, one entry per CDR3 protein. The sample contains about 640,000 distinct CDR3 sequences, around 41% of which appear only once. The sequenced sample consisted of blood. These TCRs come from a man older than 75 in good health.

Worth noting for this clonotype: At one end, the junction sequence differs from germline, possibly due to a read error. CDR3 coding DNA: TGTGCCGGCAGCCTCGATTTCAGGCGGGGCTACACCTTC. Protein: CAGSLDFRRGYTF. The chain carries TRBV7-2 and TRBJ1-2; D remains ambiguous. The germline CDR1 and CDR2 sequences are SGHTA and FQGNSA. The CDR3 totals 13 residues.

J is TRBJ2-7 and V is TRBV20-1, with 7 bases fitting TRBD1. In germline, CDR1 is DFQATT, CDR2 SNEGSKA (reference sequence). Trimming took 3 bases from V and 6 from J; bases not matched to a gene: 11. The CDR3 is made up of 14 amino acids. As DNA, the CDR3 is TGCAGTGCTAGGGCCGGGACAGCCATGGGCGAGCAGTACTTC. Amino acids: CSARAGTAMGEQYF.

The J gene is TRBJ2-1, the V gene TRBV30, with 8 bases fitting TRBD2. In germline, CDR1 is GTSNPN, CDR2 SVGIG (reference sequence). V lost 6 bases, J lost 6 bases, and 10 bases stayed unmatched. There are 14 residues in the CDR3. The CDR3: CACPSGGLANEQFF. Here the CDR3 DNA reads TGTGCCTGCCCCTCAGGAGGACTAGCCAATGAGCAGTTCTTC.

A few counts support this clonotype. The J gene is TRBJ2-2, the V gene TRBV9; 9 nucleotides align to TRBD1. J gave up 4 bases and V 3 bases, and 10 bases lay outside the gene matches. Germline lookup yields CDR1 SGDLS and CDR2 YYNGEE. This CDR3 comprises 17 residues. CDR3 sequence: CASSADGTGPATGELFF. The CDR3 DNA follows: TGTGCCAGCAGCGCAGACGGGACAGGGCCAGCCACCGGGGAGCTGTTTTTT.

The CDR3 nucleotides read TGTGCCAGCAGTTTATCGCCTGACAGGGGAAACACCATATATTTT. It specifies CASSLSPDRGNTIYF. J is TRBJ1-3 and V is TRBV27; D possibly corresponds to TRBD1 (6 bases). The CDR3 is 15 amino acids. V lost 0 bases and J lost 4, with 10 bases in between. Germline V gene data show CDR1 as MNHEY and CDR2 as SMNVEV (reference sequence).

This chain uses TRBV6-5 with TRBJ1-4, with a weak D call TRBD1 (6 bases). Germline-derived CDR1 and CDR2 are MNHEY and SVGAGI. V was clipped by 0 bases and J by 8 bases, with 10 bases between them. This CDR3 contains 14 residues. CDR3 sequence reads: CASSYSGQAEKLFF. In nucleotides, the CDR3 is TGTGCCAGCAGTTACTCGGGACAAGCCGAAAAACTGTTTTTT.

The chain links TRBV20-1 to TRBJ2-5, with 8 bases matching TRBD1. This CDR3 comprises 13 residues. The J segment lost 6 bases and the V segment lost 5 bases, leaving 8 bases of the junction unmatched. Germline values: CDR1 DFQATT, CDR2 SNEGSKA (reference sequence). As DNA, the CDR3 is TGCAGTGCTGCCGGACAGGGAGGCAAGACCCAGTACTTC. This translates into CSAAGQGGKTQYF.